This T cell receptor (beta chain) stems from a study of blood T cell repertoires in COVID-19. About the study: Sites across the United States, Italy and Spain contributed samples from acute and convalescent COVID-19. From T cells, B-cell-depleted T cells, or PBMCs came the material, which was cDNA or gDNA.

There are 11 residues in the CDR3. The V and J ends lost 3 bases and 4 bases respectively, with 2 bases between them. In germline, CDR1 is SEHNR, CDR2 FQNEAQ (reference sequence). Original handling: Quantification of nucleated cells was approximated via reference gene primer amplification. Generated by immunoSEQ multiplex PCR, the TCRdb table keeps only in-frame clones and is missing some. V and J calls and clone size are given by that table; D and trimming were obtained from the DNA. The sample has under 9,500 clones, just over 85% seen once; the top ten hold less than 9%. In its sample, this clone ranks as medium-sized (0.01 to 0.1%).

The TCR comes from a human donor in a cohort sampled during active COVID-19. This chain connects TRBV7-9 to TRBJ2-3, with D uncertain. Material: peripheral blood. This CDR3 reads CASSFADTQYF. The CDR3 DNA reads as TGTGCCAGCAGCTTCGCAGATACGCAGTATTTT.